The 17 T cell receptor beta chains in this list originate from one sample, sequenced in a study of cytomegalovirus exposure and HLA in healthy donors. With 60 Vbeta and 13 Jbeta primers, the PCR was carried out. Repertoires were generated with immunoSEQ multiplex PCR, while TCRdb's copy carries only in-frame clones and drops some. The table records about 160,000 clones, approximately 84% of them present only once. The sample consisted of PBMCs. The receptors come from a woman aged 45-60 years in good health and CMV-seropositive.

The CDR3 loop reads CASSLWGPGTGAYEQYF. CDR3 DNA: TGTGCCAGCAGCTTGTGGGGTCCCGGGACAGGGGCCTACGAGCAGTACTTC. This chain links TRBV7-2 with TRBJ2-7, with TRBD1 identical over 10 bases. The J segment lost 2 bases and the V segment lost 3 bases, leaving 10 bases of the junction unmatched. The CDR3 totals 17 residues. Germline V gene sequence: CDR1 SGHTA, CDR2 FQGNSA.

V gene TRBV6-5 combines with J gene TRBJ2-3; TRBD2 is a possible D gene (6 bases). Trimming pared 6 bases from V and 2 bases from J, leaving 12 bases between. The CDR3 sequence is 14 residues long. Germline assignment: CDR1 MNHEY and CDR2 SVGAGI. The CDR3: CASRRLDPTDTQYF. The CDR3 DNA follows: TGTGCCAGCAGGAGACTAGATCCCACAGATACGCAGTATTTT.

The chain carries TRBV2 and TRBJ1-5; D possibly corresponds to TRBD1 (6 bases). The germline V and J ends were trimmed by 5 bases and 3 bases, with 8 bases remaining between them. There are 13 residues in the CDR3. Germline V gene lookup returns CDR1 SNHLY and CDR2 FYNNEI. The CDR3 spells CASSPGANQPQHF. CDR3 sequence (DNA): TGTGCCAGCAGTCCAGGGGCCAATCAGCCCCAGCATTTT.

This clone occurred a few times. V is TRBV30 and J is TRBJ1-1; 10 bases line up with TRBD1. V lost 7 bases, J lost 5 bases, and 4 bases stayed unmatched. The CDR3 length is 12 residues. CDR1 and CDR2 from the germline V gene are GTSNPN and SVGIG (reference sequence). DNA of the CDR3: TGTGCCTTGGGACAGGGGTGGACTGAAGCTTTCTTT. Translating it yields CALGQGWTEAFF.

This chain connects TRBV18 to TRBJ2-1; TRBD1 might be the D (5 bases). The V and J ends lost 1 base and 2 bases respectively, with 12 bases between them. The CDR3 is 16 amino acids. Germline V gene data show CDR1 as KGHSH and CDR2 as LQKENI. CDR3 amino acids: CASSPRRAVTYNEQFF. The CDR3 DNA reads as TGTGCCAGCTCACCACGCAGGGCGGTTACCTACAATGAGCAGTTCTTC.

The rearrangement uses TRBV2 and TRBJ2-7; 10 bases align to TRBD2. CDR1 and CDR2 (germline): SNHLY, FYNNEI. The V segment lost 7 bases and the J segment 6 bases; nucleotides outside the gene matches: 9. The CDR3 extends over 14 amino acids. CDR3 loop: CASTLRLAGVEQYF. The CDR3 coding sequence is TGTGCCAGCACCCTGCGGCTAGCGGGAGTCGAGCAGTACTTC.

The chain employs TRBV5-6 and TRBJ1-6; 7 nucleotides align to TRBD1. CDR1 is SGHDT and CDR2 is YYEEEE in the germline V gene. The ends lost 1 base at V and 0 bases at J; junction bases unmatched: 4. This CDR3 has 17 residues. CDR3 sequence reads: CASSLMGQRSYNSPLHF. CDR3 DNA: TGTGCCAGCAGCTTGATGGGACAGCGCTCCTATAATTCACCCCTCCACTTT.

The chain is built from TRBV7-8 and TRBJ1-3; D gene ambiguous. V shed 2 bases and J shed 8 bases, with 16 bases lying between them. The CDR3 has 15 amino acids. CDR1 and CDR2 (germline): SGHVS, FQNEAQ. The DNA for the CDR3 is TGTGCCAGCAGCTTACTGTTCCCGATTGCGGACACCATATATTTT. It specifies CASSLLFPIADTIYF.

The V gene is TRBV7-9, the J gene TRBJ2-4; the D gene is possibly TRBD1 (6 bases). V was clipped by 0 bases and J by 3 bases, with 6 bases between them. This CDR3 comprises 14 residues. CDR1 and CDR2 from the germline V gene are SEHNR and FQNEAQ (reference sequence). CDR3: CASSLARGKNIQYF. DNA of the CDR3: TGTGCCAGCAGCTTAGCCAGGGGCAAAAACATTCAGTACTTC. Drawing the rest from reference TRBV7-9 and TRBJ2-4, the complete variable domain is DTGVSQNPRHKITKRGQNVTFRCDPISEHNRLYWYRQTLGQGPEFLTYFQNEAQLEKSRLLSDRFSAERPKGSFSTLEIQRTEQGDSAMYLCASSLARGKNIQYFGAGTRLSVL.

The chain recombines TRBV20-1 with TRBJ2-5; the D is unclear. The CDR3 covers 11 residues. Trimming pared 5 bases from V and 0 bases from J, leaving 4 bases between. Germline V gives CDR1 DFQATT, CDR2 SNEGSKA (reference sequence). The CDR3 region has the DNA TGCAGTGCTCTGTACCAAGAGACCCAGTACTTC. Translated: CSALYQETQYF.

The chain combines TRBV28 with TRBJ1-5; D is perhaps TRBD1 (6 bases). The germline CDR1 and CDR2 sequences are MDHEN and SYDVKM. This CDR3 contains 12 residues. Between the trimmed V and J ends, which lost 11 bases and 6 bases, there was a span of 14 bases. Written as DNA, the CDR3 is TGTGCCGAGGGGGTGGGATCTCAGCCCCAGCATTTT. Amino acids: CAEGVGSQPQHF. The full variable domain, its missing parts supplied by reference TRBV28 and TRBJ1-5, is DVKVTQSSRYLVKRTGEKVFLECVQDMDHENMFWYRQDPGLGLRLIYFSYDVKMKEKGDIPEGYSVSREKKERFSLILESASTNQTSMYLCAEGVGSQPQHFGDGTRLSIL.

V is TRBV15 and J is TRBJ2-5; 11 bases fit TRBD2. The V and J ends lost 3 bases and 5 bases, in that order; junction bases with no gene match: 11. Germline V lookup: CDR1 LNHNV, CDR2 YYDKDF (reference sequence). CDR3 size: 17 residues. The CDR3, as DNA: TGTGCCACCAGCAGTGGGACTAGCGGAGGGAGGAGGGAGACCCAGTACTTC. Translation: CATSSGTSGGRRETQYF.

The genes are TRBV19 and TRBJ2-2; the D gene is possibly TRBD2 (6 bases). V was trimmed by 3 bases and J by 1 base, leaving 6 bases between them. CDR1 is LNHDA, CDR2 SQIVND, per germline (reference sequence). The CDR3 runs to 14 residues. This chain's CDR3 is CASSMGGNTGELFF. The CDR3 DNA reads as TGTGCCAGTAGTATGGGGGGGAACACCGGGGAGCTGTTTTTT.

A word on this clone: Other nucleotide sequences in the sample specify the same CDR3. Written as DNA, the CDR3 is TGTGCCAGCAGCTTAGCTACAGGGGATCAGCCCCAGCATTTT. It is translated as CASSLATGDQPQHF. This chain connects TRBV11-2 to TRBJ1-5, with 7 bases lining up with TRBD1. The CDR3 consists of 14 residues. The germline V gene encodes CDR1 SGHAT and CDR2 FQNNGV. V dropped 1 base and J dropped 5; count of bases not matched to a gene: 2.

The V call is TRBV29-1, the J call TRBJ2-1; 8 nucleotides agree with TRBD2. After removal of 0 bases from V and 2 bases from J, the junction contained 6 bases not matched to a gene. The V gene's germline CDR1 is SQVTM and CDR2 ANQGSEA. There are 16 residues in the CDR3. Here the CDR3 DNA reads TGCAGCGTTGAAGATCGGGAAGCGGGGGCCTACAATGAGCAGTTCTTC. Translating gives CSVEDREAGAYNEQFF.

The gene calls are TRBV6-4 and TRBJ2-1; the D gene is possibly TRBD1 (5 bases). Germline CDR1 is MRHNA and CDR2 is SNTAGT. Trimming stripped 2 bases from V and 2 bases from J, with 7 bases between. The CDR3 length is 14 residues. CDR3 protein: CASSDTGAYNEQFF. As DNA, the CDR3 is TGTGCCAGCAGTGACACAGGAGCCTACAATGAGCAGTTCTTC.

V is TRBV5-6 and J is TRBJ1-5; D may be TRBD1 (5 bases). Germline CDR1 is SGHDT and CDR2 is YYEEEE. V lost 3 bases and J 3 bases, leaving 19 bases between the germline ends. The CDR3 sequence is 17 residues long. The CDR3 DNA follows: TGTGCCAGCAGCTCCCTAAGGGGTCGACACAACAATCAGCCCCAGCATTTT. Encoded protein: CASSSLRGRHNNQPQHF.